The source of this TCR beta chain is a study of blood T cell repertoires in COVID-19. On the study more broadly: Sites across the United States, Italy and Spain contributed samples from acute and convalescent COVID-19. Nucleic acid was either cDNA or gDNA, and it came from T cells, B-cell-depleted T cells, or PBMCs.

Per the original data handling: Researchers report that nucleated cell counts were estimated from reference gene primer amplification. TCRdb's table, derived via immunoSEQ multiplex PCR, lists solely in-frame clones and lacks some. For V, J and clone size, that table is used; D and trimming come from the DNA. The sample holds around 120,000 clones, 70% to 90% seen once. The ends lost 6 bases at V and 3 bases at J; junction bases unmatched: 10. The CDR3 has 15 amino acids. CDR1 and CDR2 (germline): MDHEN, SYDVKM. Specimen: peripheral blood. The chain recombines TRBV28 with TRBJ2-7; 8 bases are a match to TRBD2. This receptor was obtained from a human donor in a cohort sampled during active COVID-19. Here the CDR3 reads CASSGRATKGYEQYF. DNA of the CDR3: TGTGCCAGCAGCGGGAGGGCTACCAAGGGCTACGAGCAGTACTTC.